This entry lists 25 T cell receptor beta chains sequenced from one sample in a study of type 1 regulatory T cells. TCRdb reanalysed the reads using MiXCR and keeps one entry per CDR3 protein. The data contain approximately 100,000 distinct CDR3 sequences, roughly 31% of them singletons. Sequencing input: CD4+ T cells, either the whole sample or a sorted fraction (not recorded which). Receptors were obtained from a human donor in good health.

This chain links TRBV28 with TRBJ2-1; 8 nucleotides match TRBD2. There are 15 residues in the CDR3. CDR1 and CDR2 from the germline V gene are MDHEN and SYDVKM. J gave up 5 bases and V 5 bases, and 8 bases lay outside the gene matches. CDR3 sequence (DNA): TGTGCCAGCAGTGAAAGCGGGAGCCCTAACAATGAGCAGTTCTTC. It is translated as CASSESGSPNNEQFF.

The chain's CDR3 is CSARPPTGETTDTQYF. The CDR3 region has the DNA TGCAGCGCACGACCCCCAACGGGAGAGACCACAGATACGCAGTATTTT. The chain links TRBV20-1 to TRBJ2-3; TRBD2 is a possible D gene (6 bases). The CDR3 loop spans 16 amino acids. In germline, CDR1 is DFQATT, CDR2 SNEGSKA (reference sequence).

The chain's CDR3 is CATSDSGQGATGELFF. CDR3 bases: TGTGCCACCAGTGATTCGGGACAGGGGGCCACCGGGGAGCTGTTTTTT. This chain links TRBV24-1 with TRBJ2-2; 12 bases are shared with TRBD1. The CDR3 is made up of 16 amino acids. CDR1 and CDR2 from the germline V gene are KGHDR and SFDVKD. After removal of 2 bases from V and 4 bases from J, the junction contained 1 base not matched to a gene.

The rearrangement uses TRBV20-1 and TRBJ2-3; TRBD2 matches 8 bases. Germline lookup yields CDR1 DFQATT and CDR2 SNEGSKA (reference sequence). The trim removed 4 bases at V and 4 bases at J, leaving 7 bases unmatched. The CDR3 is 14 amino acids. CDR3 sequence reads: CSAKTRAGADTQYF. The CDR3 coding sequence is TGCAGTGCTAAGACTAGAGCGGGAGCAGATACGCAGTATTTT.

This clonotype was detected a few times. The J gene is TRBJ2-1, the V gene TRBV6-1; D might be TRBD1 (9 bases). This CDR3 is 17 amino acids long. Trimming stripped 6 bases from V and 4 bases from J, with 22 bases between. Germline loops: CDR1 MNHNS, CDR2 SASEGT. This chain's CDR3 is CASRGQGKAGAYNEQFF. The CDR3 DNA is TGTGCCAGCAGAGGACAGGGGAAAGCGGGAGCTTACAATGAGCAGTTCTTC.

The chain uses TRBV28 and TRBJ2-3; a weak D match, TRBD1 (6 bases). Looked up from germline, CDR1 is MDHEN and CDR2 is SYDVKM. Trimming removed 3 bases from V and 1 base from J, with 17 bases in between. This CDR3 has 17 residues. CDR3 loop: CASSLWGRGGGTDTQYF. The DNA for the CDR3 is TGTGCCAGCAGTTTGTGGGGGCGTGGCGGTGGCACAGATACGCAGTATTTT.

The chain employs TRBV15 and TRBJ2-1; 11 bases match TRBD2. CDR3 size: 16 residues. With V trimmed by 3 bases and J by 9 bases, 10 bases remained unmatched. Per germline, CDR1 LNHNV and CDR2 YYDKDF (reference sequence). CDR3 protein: CATSRLAGGRSGEQFF. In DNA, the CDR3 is TGTGCCACCAGCAGGTTAGCGGGAGGGCGATCGGGTGAGCAGTTCTTC.

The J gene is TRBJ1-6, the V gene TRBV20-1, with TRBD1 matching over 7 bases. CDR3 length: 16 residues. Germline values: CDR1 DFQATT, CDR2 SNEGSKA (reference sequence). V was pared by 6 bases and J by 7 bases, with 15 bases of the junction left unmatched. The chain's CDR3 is CSAVDGQAPGNSPLHF. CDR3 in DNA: TGCAGTGCCGTCGATGGACAGGCCCCGGGGAATTCACCCCTCCACTTT.

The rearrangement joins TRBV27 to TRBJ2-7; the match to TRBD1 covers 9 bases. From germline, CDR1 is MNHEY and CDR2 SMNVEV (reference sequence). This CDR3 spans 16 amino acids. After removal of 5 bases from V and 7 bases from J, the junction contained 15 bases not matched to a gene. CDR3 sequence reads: CASSPLGTGSRGEQYF. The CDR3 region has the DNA TGTGCCAGCAGTCCGCTGGGGACAGGGTCCCGGGGTGAGCAGTACTTC.

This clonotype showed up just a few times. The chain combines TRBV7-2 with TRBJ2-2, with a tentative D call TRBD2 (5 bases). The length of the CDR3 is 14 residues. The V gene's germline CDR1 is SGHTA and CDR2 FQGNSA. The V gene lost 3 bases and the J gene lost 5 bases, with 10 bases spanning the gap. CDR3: CASSFGEWTGELFF. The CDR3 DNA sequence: TGTGCCAGCAGCTTCGGGGAGTGGACCGGGGAGCTGTTTTTT.

For the CDR3, the DNA is TGCAGTGCTGCCTTCAGGGGGGGAACTGAAGCTTTCTTT. It is translated as CSAAFRGGTEAFF. V is TRBV20-1 and J is TRBJ1-1, with TRBD1 identical over 7 bases. CDR1 is DFQATT, CDR2 SNEGSKA, per germline (reference sequence). The V gene end was trimmed by 5 bases and the J gene end by 5 bases; junction bases not matched to a gene: 8. The CDR3 loop spans 13 amino acids.

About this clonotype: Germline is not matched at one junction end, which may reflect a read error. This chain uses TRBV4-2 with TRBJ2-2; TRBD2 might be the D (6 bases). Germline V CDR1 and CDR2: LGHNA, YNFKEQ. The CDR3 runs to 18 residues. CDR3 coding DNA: TGTGCCAGCAGCCAAGATGGGCGGACGGGAGCGAACACCTGGGAGCTGTTTTTT. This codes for CASSQDGRTGANTWELFF.

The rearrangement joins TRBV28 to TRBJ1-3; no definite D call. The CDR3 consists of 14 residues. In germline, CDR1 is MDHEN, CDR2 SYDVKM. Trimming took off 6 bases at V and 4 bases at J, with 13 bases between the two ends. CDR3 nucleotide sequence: TGTGCCAGCAGGGGTTTTGACGGGGGAAACACCATATATTTT. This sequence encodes CASRGFDGGNTIYF.

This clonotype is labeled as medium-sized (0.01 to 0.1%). The CDR3 sequence is CASRPTPREYEQYF. In DNA form, the CDR3 reads TGTGCCAGCAGACCAACCCCCAGGGAGTACGAGCAGTACTTC. The chain is built from TRBV7-2 and TRBJ2-7; either TRBD1 or TRBD2 may supply D (5 bases each). This CDR3 has 14 residues. Germline assignment: CDR1 SGHTA and CDR2 FQGNSA. V shed 6 bases and J shed 4 bases, with 16 bases lying between them.

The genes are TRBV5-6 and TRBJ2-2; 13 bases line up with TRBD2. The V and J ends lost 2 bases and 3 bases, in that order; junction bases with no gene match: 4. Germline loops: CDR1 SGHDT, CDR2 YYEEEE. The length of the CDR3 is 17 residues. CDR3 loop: CASSLTSGRDYTGELFF. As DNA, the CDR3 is TGTGCCAGCAGCTTAACTAGCGGGAGGGATTACACCGGGGAGCTGTTTTTT.

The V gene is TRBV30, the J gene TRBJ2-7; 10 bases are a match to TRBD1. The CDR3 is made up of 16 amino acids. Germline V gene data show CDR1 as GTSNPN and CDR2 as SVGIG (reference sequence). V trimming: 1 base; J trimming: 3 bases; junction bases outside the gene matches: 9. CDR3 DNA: TGTGCCTGGAGTGGGGACAGGGGAACATTCAACTACGAGCAGTACTTC. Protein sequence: CAWSGDRGTFNYEQYF.

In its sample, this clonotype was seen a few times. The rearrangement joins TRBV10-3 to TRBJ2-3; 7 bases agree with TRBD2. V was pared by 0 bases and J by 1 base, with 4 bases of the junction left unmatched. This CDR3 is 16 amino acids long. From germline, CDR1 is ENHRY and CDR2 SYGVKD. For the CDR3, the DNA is TGTGCCATCAGTGAGTCTGCGGGAGCGGGCACAGATACGCAGTATTTT. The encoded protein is CAISESAGAGTDTQYF.

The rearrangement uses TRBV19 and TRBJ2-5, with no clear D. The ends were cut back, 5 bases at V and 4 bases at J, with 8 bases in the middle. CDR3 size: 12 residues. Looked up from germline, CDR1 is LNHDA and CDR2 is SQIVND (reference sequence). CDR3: CASSSLAETQYF. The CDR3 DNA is TGTGCCAGTAGTTCCCTCGCAGAGACCCAGTACTTC. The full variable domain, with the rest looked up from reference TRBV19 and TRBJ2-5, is DGGITQSPKYLFRKEGQNVTLSCEQNLNHDAMYWYRQDPGQGLRLIYYSQIVNDFQKGDIAEGYSVSREKKESFPLTVTSAQKNPTAFYLCASSSLAETQYFGPGTRLLVL.

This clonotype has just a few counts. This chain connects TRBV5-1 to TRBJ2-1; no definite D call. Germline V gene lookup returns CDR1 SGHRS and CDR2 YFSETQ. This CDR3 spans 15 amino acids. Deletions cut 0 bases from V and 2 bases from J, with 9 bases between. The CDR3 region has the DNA TGCGCCAGCAGCTTGGCAGGTTTCGCCTACAATGAGCAGTTCTTC. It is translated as CASSLAGFAYNEQFF.

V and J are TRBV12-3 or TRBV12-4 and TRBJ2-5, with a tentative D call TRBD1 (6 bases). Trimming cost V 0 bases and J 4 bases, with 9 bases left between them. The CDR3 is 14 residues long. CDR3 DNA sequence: TGTGCCAGCAGTTTAGCAGGGGGTGGAGAGACCCAGTACTTC. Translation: CASSLAGGGETQYF.

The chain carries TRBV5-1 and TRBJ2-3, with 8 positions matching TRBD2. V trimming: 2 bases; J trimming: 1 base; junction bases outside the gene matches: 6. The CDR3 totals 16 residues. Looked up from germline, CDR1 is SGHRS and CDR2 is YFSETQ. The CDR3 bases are TGCGCCAGCAGCTTTAGACTAGCGAGCGGCACAGATACGCAGTATTTT. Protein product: CASSFRLASGTDTQYF.

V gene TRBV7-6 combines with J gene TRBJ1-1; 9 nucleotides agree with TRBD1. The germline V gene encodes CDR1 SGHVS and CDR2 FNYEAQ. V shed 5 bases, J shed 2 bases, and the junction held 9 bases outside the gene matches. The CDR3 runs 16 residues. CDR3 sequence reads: CASSLRQGGGNTEAFF. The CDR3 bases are TGTGCCAGCAGCCTACGACAGGGGGGTGGCAACACTGAAGCTTTCTTT.

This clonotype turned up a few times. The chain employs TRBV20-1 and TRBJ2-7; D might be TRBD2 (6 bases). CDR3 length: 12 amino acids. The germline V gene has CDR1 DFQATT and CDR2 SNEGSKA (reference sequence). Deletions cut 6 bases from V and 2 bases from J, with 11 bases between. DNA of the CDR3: TGCAGTGCCCCGCGGGAACCCTACGAGCAGTACTTC. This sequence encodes CSAPREPYEQYF.

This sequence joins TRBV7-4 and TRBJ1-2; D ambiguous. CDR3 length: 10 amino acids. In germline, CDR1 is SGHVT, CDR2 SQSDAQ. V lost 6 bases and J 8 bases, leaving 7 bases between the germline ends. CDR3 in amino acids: CASRSGGYTF. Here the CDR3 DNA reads TGTGCCAGCAGATCTGGGGGCTACACCTTC. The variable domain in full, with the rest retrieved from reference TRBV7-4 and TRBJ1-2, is GAGVSQSPRYKVAKRGRDVALRCDSISGHVTLYWYRQTLGQGSEVLTYSQSDAQRDKSGRPSGRFSAERPERSVSTLKIQRTEQGDSAVYLCASRSGGYTFGSGTRLTVV.

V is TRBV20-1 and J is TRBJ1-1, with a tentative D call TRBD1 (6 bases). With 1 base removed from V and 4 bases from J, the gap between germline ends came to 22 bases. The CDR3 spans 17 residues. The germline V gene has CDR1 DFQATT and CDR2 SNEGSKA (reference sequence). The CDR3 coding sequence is TGCAGTGCTAGAGTTAATTTGGGACACGCAAGGGGCACTGAAGCTTTCTTT. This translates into CSARVNLGHARGTEAFF.